The T cell receptor beta chain described here comes from a study of T cell changes during pregnancy in multiple sclerosis. Clones were sequenced by immunoSEQ multiplex PCR, and TCRdb holds only the in-frame ones, with some missing. Of fewer than 65,000 clones listed, roughly 94% are singletons. Only one count was recorded for this clone. CDR1 is MDHEN, CDR2 SYDVKM, per germline. V lost 5 bases, J lost 8 bases, and 11 bases stayed unmatched. This CDR3 is built from 15 residues. The sample consisted of CD4+ T cells from peripheral blood mononuclear cells, taken in the third trimester of pregnancy. The receptor was isolated from a female donor with multiple sclerosis, enrolled in a pregnancy study. The rearrangement joins TRBV28 to TRBJ1-1; TRBD1 aligns across 10 bases. CDR3 sequence reads: CASSGTGQGRKEAFF. The CDR3 DNA reads as TGTGCCAGCAGTGGAACGGGACAGGGGAGGAAGGAAGCTTTCTTT.